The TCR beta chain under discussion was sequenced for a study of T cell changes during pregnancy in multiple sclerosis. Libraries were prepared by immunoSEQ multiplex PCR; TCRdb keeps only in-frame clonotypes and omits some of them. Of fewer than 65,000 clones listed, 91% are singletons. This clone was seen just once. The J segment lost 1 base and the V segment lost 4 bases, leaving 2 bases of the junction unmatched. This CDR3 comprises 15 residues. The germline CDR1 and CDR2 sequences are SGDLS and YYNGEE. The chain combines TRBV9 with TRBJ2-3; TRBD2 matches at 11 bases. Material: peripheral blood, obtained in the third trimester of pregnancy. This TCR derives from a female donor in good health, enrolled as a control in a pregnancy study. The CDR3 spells CASSYSGGGTDTQYF. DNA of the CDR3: TGTGCCAGCAGCTATAGCGGGGGGGGCACAGATACGCAGTATTTT.